These 28 T cell receptor beta chains share one sample of origin, sequenced in a study of blood T cell repertoires in COVID-19. Repertoires were generated with immunoSEQ multiplex PCR, while TCRdb's copy carries only in-frame clones and drops some. The repertoire holds 250,000 to 300,000 clones, about 86% seen once, with around 3.9% in the top ten. The sample taken for sequencing was PBMCs or T cells enriched from blood (not recorded which). All receptors derive from a man younger than 45 with acute COVID-19.

This rearrangement joins TRBV11-3 to TRBJ2-7; possibly TRBD2 for D (5 bases). V was trimmed by 5 bases and J by 4 bases, leaving 12 bases between them. Looked up from germline, CDR1 is SGHNT and CDR2 is YENEEA. The CDR3 length is 13 residues. CDR3 amino acids: CASSMYGGYEQYV. The CDR3 coding sequence is TGTGCCAGCAGCATGTATGGCGGGTACGAGCAGTACGTC.

The chain uses TRBV5-1 and TRBJ1-3; D gene uncertain. Trimming took 9 bases from V and 0 from J, leaving 7 bases between them. Germline V lookup: CDR1 SGHRS, CDR2 YFSETQ. This CDR3 is built from 12 residues. CDR3 residues: CATRDSGNTIYF. Here the CDR3 DNA reads TGCGCCACCCGGGACTCTGGAAACACCATATATTTT.

Of note for this clone: The junction differs from germline at one of its ends, possibly a read error. The CDR3 coding sequence is TGTGCCAGCAGCTTAGTTGCGGGAGATTGTATCTTC. Translating gives CASSLVAGDCIF. The rearrangement uses TRBV7-2 and TRBJ2-1, with 7 nucleotides matching TRBD2. Germline V gives CDR1 SGHTA, CDR2 FQGNSA. This CDR3 has 12 amino acids.

The V and J genes are TRBV19 and TRBJ2-3; 9 bases align to TRBD2. With 3 bases clipped from V and 5 bases from J, the junction kept 9 bases outside the gene matches. The germline V gene encodes CDR1 LNHDA and CDR2 SQIVND (reference sequence). The length of the CDR3 is 16 residues. CDR3 DNA sequence: TGTGCCAGTAGTATCTCCTCCGGGACTAGCCGAGATACGCAGTATTTT. It is translated as CASSISSGTSRDTQYF.

This chain links TRBV7-2 with TRBJ2-3, with unresolved D. This CDR3 is built from 14 residues. Per the germline V gene, CDR1 is SGHTA and CDR2 is FQGNSA. The V gene lost 0 bases and the J gene lost 2 bases, with 6 bases spanning the gap. CDR3 DNA sequence: TGTGCCAGCAGCTTAGCCCTTCTCACAGATACGCAGTATTTT. Its protein product is CASSLALLTDTQYF. Using reference TRBV7-2 and TRBJ2-3 for the parts outside the CDR3, the full variable domain is GAGVSQSPSNKVTEKGKDVELRCDPISGHTALYWYRQSLGQGLEFLIYFQGNSAPDKSGLPSDRFSAERTGGSVSTLTIQRTQQEDSAVYLCASSLALLTDTQYFGPGTRLTVL.

This sequence joins TRBV7-2 and TRBJ1-2, with 7 bases identical to TRBD1. Germline CDR1 is SGHTA and CDR2 is FQGNSA. The CDR3 contains 13 residues. Trimming removed 5 bases from V and 8 bases from J; junction bases left unmatched: 8. CDR3: CASSILQGNGYTF. DNA for the CDR3: TGTGCCAGCAGCATCCTACAGGGGAACGGCTACACCTTC.

This clone was counted a few times. The same CDR3 is also encoded by other DNA sequences in this sample. The chain has TRBV28 and TRBJ1-4; 7 bases line up with TRBD1. The J segment lost 1 base and the V segment lost 5 bases, leaving 1 base of the junction unmatched. The length of the CDR3 is 14 residues. Germline CDR1 MDHEN, CDR2 SYDVKM. The DNA of the CDR3 is TGTGCCAGCAGTAGACAGGGAACTAATGAAAAACTGTTTTTT. Its protein is CASSRQGTNEKLFF.

This clone was seen only once. The genes are TRBV19 and TRBJ2-7; 12 bases agree with TRBD1. Losses at the gene ends were 5 bases for V and 6 bases for J; bases not matched to a gene: 11. The CDR3 contains 16 residues. CDR1 and CDR2 (germline): LNHDA, SQIVND (reference sequence). The CDR3: CASSRTGTGGAGEQYV. DNA of the CDR3: TGTGCCAGTAGTCGCACCGGGACAGGGGGCGCAGGCGAGCAGTACGTC.

V gene TRBV5-4 combines with J gene TRBJ1-2; 12 bases are shared with TRBD1. The CDR3 has 15 amino acids. The trim removed 3 bases at V and 8 bases at J, leaving 8 bases unmatched. Looked up from germline, CDR1 is SGHNT and CDR2 is YYREEE (reference sequence). CDR3: CASSSSGTGGRGYTF. The CDR3 DNA reads TGTGCCAGCAGCTCATCCGGGACAGGGGGCCGGGGCTACACCTTC. The complete variable domain, with remaining parts taken from reference TRBV5-4 and TRBJ1-2, reads ETGVTQSPTHLIKTRGQQVTLRCSSQSGHNTVSWYQQALGQGPQFIFQYYREEENGRGNFPPRFSGLQFPNYSSELNVNALELDDSALYLCASSSSGTGGRGYTFGSGTRLTVV.

This clone was seen just once. The V call is TRBV2, the J call TRBJ1-5; D call uncertain. From germline, CDR1 is SNHLY and CDR2 FYNNEI. This CDR3 is 15 amino acids long. V lost 4 bases and J 4 bases, leaving 14 bases between the germline ends. The CDR3 DNA reads TGTGCCAGCAGTGGAGGCCACCTATCGAATCAGCCCCAGCATTTT. It specifies CASSGGHLSNQPQHF.

The chain links TRBV11-2 to TRBJ2-7, with TRBD2 matching over 8 bases. This CDR3 is built from 14 residues. From germline, CDR1 is SGHAT and CDR2 FQNNGV. The trim removed 1 base at V and 2 bases at J, leaving 1 base unmatched. The DNA of the CDR3 is TGTGCCAGCAGCTTAGCGGGGGGGACCTACGAGCAGTACGTC. This encodes CASSLAGGTYEQYV.

This chain joins TRBV6-2 or TRBV6-3 and TRBJ2-1; 8 nucleotides line up with TRBD2. CDR3 length: 15 residues. Germline V CDR1 and CDR2: MNHEY, SVGEGT. V lost 2 bases to trimming and J lost 6 bases; unmatched junction nucleotides: 6. The chain's CDR3 is CASSYTTSGTNEQFF. The CDR3 DNA is TGTGCCAGCAGTTACACAACTAGCGGAACCAATGAGCAGTTCTTC.

This clone came up a few times. The genes are TRBV19 and TRBJ1-6; tentative D call: TRBD1 (5 bases). CDR1 LNHDA and CDR2 SQIVND come from the germline V gene (reference sequence). Deletions cut 6 bases from V and 9 bases from J, with 15 bases between. The CDR3 is 14 amino acids. The chain's CDR3 is CASRIGREASPLHF. The CDR3 nucleotides are TGTGCCAGTAGGATTGGCAGGGAGGCTTCACCCCTCCACTTT.

This chain joins TRBV6-5 and TRBJ1-1; 9 nucleotides line up with TRBD1. This CDR3 spans 16 amino acids. Looked up from germline, CDR1 is MNHEY and CDR2 is SVGAGI. Losses at the gene ends were 2 bases for V and 0 bases for J; bases not matched to a gene: 4. As DNA, the CDR3 is TGTGCCAGCAGTTACCACAGGGGGCTGATGAACACTGAAGCTTTCTTT. Its translation is CASSYHRGLMNTEAFF.

V is TRBV3-1 (or the pseudogene TRBV3-2) and J is TRBJ2-2; TRBD2 agrees at 9 bases. Germline V gene lookup returns CDR1 LGHDT and CDR2 YNNKEL (reference sequence). With 0 bases clipped from V and 6 bases from J, the junction kept 11 bases outside the gene matches. The CDR3 extends over 18 amino acids. CDR3 sequence reads: CASSQETGSGRFAGELFF. Here the CDR3 DNA reads TGTGCCAGCAGCCAAGAGACGGGAAGCGGGAGGTTCGCCGGGGAGCTGTTTTTT.

V is TRBV7-9 and J is TRBJ2-1; D gene uncertain. Germline loops: CDR1 SEHNR, CDR2 FQNEAQ (reference sequence). The CDR3 sequence is 14 residues long. The ends were cut back, 1 base at V and 4 bases at J, with 8 bases in the middle. The CDR3 region has the DNA TGTGCCAGCAGCTTAGTTGCTCAGTACAATGAGCAGTTCTTC. This codes for CASSLVAQYNEQFF.

There are many counts of this clone. This chain uses TRBV7-6 with TRBJ2-3; 10 positions agree with TRBD2. Germline V gene lookup returns CDR1 SGHVS and CDR2 FNYEAQ. CDR3 length: 16 amino acids. Trimming at V came to 1 base and at J to 6 bases, leaving 7 bases not matched to a gene. CDR3 sequence reads: CASSLEASGSRDTQYF. The CDR3 region has the DNA TGTGCCAGCAGCTTAGAGGCTAGCGGGAGTCGCGATACGCAGTATTTT.

This clone was picked up many times. The junction and the germline gene differ at one end; a read error may be behind it. This chain joins TRBV5-1 and TRBJ2-6, with TRBD1 identical over 7 bases. From germline, CDR1 is SGHRS and CDR2 YFSETQ. CDR3 size: 14 residues. CDR3 nucleotide sequence: TGTGCCAGCAGCACAGGGGTTGGGGCCAACGTCCTGACTTTC. Translation: CASSTGVGANVLTF. Drawing the rest from reference TRBV5-1 and TRBJ2-6, the complete variable domain is KAGVTQTPRYLIKTRGQQVTLSCSPISGHRSVSWYQQTPGQGLQFLFEYFSETQRNKGNFPGRFSGRQFSNSRSEMNVSTLELGDSALYLCASSTGVGANVLTFGAGSRLTVL.

The chain combines TRBV5-5 with TRBJ1-1; D unclear. V shed 6 bases and J shed 2 bases, with 11 bases lying between them. Germline V lookup: CDR1 SGHKS, CDR2 YYEKEE (reference sequence). The CDR3 is made up of 13 amino acids. The CDR3 here is CASILHVNTEAFF. The DNA for the CDR3 is TGTGCCAGCATACTACACGTTAACACTGAAGCTTTCTTT.

The chain couples TRBV5-4 to TRBJ1-3; weak D call: TRBD1 (6 bases). This CDR3 spans 17 amino acids. The V end lost 3 bases, the J end lost 4 bases, and 20 bases lay between the germline ends. Germline V gene sequence: CDR1 SGHNT, CDR2 YYREEE (reference sequence). The CDR3 DNA is TGTGCCAGCAGCTCCTCCATTTTGGGGGCGCAAGGAAACACCATATATTTT. Its protein is CASSSSILGAQGNTIYF. The variable domain in full, completed from reference TRBV5-4 and TRBJ1-3, reads ETGVTQSPTHLIKTRGQQVTLRCSSQSGHNTVSWYQQALGQGPQFIFQYYREEENGRGNFPPRFSGLQFPNYSSELNVNALELDDSALYLCASSSSILGAQGNTIYFGEGSWLTVV.

This chain uses TRBV3-1 (or the pseudogene TRBV3-2) with TRBJ2-1, with D tentatively TRBD1 (5 bases). Germline CDR1 LGHDT, CDR2 YNNKEL (reference sequence). The CDR3 length is 14 residues. Trimming cost V 8 bases and J 6 bases, with 17 bases left between them. CDR3 DNA sequence: TGTGCCAGCGCATTGAACCAGGGCCTCAATGAGCAGTTCTTC. It yields the protein CASALNQGLNEQFF.

V and J are TRBV3-1 (or the pseudogene TRBV3-2) and TRBJ1-3, with D possibly TRBD1 on 6 matching bases. The CDR3 has 17 amino acids. V was shortened by 1 base and J by 4 bases, with 17 bases between the two germline ends. Germline lookup yields CDR1 LGHDT and CDR2 YNNKEL (reference sequence). This CDR3 reads CASSQGAPQGSGNTIYF. CDR3 sequence (DNA): TGTGCCAGCAGCCAAGGGGCTCCTCAGGGGTCCGGAAACACCATATATTTT.

This rearrangement joins TRBV25-1 to TRBJ1-1; no definite D call. Germline CDR1 is MGHDK and CDR2 is SYGVNS. The CDR3 is 14 residues long. V lost 3 bases to trimming and J lost 9 bases, with 17 bases between them. DNA of the CDR3: TGTGCCAGCAGTGATTCTTCGGAGCAGCTAAAAGCTTTCTTT. This translates into CASSDSSEQLKAFF.

V usage is TRBV9 and J usage is TRBJ1-6; TRBD1 matches at 10 bases. V lost 4 bases, J lost 9 bases, and 7 bases stayed unmatched. In germline, CDR1 is SGDLS, CDR2 YYNGEE. The CDR3 has 15 residues. The CDR3 sequence is CASSITGTGASPLHF. The CDR3 DNA is TGTGCCAGCAGCATTACCGGGACAGGGGCTTCACCCCTCCACTTT.

The chain joins TRBV5-8 to TRBJ1-1, with D perhaps TRBD1 (6 bases). Trimming pared 3 bases from V and 11 bases from J, leaving 14 bases between. CDR3 length: 12 amino acids. The V gene's germline CDR1 is SGHTS and CDR2 YDEGEE. The CDR3 nucleotides read TGTGCCAGCAGCTCCGTTTCAGGGGTTGCTTTCTTT. Translated, it gives CASSSVSGVAFF.

The rearrangement joins TRBV4-2 to TRBJ2-5, with 10 bases identical to TRBD2. The CDR3 has 16 amino acids. From germline, CDR1 is LGHNA and CDR2 YNFKEQ. Losses at the gene ends were 1 base for V and 4 bases for J; bases not matched to a gene: 6. As DNA, the CDR3 is TGTGCCAGCAGCCAAGCAGGAGCGGGGGGGCCAGAGACCCAGTACTTC. It yields the protein CASSQAGAGGPETQYF.

This clone appeared a single time. CDR3 protein: CSVSPRDRGGELFF. The DNA for the CDR3 is TGCAGCGTATCACCCCGTGACAGGGGTGGGGAGCTGTTTTTT. This sequence joins TRBV29-1 and TRBJ2-2, with 8 positions matching TRBD1. The CDR3 has 14 amino acids. Trimming removed 6 bases from V and 8 bases from J; junction bases left unmatched: 11. CDR1 is SQVTM and CDR2 is ANQGSEA in the germline V gene.

The chain couples TRBV5-1 to TRBJ1-4; TRBD1 agrees at 10 bases. V was pared by 6 bases and J by 6 bases, with 11 bases of the junction left unmatched. This CDR3 has 16 amino acids. The germline gives CDR1 SGHRS, CDR2 YFSETQ. The CDR3 loop reads CASTPVGTGDYEKLFF. As DNA, the CDR3 is TGCGCCAGCACCCCGGTAGGGACAGGGGATTATGAAAAACTGTTTTTT.